This T cell receptor (beta chain) was identified during a study of identical twins. Whole-study results and caveats: With abundant cord blood beta clonotypes, insertions were fewer; memory repertoires showed no such pattern.

Via MiXCR, TCRdb re-called the 5' RACE reads, giving one row per CDR3 protein. Of approximately 600,000 distinct CDR3 sequences listed, around a tenth are singletons. This clonotype has at least ten counts. Antigen: not known. The sample was also linked to a second study, of yellow fever vaccine responses in identical twins.

The sequencing sample was made of PBMCs. The clonotype originates from a young woman in good health.

The CDR3 DNA sequence: TGTGCCAGCAGCTTTACAGGGCCCTATAATTCACCCCTCCACTTT. It yields the protein CASSFTGPYNSPLHF. The rearrangement links TRBV7-3 to TRBJ1-6, with D tentatively TRBD1 (6 bases). The CDR3 loop spans 15 amino acids. CDR1 and CDR2 (germline): SGHTA, FQGTGA. Trimming pared 3 bases from V and 2 bases from J, leaving 8 bases between.